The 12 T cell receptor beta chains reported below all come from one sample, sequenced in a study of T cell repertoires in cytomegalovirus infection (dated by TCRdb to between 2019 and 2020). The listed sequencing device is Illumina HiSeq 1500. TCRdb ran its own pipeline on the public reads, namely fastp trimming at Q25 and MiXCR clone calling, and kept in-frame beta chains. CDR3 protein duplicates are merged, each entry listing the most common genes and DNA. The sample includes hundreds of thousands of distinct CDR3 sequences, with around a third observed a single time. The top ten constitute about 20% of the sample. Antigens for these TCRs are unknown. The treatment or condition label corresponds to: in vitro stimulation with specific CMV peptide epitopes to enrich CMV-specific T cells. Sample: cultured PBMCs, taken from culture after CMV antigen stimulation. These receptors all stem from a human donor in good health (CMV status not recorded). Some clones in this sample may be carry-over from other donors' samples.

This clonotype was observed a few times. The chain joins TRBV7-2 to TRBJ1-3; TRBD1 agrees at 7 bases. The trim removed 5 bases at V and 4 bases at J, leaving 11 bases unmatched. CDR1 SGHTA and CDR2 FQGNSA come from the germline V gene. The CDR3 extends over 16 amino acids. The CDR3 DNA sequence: TGTGCCAGCAGCCAACTGACAGGGAATTACGGAAACACCATATATTTT. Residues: CASSQLTGNYGNTIYF.

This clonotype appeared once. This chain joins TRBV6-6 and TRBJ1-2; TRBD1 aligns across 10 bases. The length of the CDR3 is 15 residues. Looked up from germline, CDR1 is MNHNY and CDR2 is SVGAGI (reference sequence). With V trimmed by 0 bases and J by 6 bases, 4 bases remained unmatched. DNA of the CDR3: TGTGCCAGCAGTTACTCGGGACAGGGGAGCAATGGCTACACCTTC. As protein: CASSYSGQGSNGYTF.

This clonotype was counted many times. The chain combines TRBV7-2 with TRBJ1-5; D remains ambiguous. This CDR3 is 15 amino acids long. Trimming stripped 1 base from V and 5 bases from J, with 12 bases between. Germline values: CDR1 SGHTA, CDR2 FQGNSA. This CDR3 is CASSLGAGLDQPQHF. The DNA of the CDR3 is TGTGCCAGCAGCTTAGGGGCGGGTCTGGATCAGCCCCAGCATTTT.

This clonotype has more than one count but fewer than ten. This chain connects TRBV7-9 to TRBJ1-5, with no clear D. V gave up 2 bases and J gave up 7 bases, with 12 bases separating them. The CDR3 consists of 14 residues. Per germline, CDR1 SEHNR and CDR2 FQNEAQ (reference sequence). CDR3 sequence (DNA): TGTGCCAGCAGCTTAAGTGGTCCCCGGCAGCCCCAGCATTTT. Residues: CASSLSGPRQPQHF.

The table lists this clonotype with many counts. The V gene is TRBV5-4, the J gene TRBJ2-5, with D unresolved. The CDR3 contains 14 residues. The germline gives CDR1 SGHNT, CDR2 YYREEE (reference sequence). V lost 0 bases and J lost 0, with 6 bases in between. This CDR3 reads CASSLEAHQETQYF. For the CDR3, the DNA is TGTGCCAGCAGCTTGGAGGCGCACCAAGAGACCCAGTACTTC.

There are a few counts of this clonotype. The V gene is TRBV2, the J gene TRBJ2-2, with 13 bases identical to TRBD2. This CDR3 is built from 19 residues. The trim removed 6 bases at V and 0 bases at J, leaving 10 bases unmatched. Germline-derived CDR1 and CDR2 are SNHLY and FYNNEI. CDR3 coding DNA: TGTGCCAGCAGCGCAGTACCCGGGACTAGCGGGGCGAACACCGGGGAGCTGTTTTTT. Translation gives CASSAVPGTSGANTGELFF.

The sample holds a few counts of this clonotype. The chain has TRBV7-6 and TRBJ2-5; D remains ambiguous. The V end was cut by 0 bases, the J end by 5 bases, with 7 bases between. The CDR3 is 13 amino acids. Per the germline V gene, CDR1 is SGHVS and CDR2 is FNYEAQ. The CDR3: CASSLATGETQYF. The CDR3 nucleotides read TGTGCCAGCAGCTTAGCGACCGGGGAGACCCAGTACTTC.

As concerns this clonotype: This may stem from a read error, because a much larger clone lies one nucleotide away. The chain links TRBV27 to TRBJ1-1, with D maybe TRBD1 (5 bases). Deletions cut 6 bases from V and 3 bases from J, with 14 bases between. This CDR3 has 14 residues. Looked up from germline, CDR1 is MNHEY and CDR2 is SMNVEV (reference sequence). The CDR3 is CASSSPGLHTEAFF. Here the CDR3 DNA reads TGTGCCAGCAGCTCCCCAGGGTTGCACACTGAAGCTTTCTTT.

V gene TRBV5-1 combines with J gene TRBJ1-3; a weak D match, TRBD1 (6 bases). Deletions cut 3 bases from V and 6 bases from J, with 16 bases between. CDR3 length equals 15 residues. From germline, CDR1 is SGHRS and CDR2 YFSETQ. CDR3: CASSYGQTSANTIYF. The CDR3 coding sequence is TGCGCCAGCAGCTACGGACAGACCAGTGCAAACACCATATATTTT. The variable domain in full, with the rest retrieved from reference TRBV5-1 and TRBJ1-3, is KAGVTQTPRYLIKTRGQQVTLSCSPISGHRSVSWYQQTPGQGLQFLFEYFSETQRNKGNFPGRFSGRQFSNSRSEMNVSTLELGDSALYLCASSYGQTSANTIYFGEGSWLTVV.

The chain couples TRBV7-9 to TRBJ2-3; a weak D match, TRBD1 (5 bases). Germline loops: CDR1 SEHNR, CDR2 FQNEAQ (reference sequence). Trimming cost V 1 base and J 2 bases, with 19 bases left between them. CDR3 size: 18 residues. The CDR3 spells CASSLEGHSAVITDTQYF. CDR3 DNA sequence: TGTGCCAGCAGCTTAGAAGGACACTCGGCGGTTATCACAGATACGCAGTATTTT.

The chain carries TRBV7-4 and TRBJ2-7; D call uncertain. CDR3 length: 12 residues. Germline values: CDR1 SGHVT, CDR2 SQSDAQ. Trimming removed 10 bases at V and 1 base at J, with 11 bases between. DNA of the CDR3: TGTGCCACCAACAACGGGTCCTACGAGCAGTACTTC. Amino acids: CATNNGSYEQYF.

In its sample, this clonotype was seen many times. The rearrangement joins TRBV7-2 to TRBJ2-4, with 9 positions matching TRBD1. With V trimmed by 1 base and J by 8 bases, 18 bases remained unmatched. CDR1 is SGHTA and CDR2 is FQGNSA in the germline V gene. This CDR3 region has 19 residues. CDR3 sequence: CASSLVGTGTGSAADIQYF. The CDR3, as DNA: TGTGCCAGCAGCTTAGTAGGTACCGGGACAGGGTCTGCTGCAGACATTCAGTACTTC.